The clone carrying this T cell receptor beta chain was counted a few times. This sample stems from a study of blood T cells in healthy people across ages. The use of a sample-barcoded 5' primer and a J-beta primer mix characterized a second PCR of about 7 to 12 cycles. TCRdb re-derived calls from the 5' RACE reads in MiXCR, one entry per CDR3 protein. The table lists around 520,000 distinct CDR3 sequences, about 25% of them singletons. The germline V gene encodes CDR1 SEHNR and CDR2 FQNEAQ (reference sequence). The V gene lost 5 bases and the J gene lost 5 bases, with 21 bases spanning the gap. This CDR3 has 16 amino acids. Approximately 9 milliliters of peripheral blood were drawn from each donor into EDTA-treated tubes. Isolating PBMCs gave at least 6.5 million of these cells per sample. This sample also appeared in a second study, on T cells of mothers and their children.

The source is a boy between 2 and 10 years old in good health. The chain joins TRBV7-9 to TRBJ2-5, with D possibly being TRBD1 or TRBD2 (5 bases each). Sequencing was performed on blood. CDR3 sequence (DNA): TGTGCCAGCAGCGAAGCCCAGGGACCCTCTTTGGAGACCCAGTACTTC. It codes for CASSEAQGPSLETQYF.